Here is one T cell receptor beta chain with its context. No antigen is known for it. This entry comes from a study of shared clonotypes between healthy human individuals. Whole-study results and caveats: Memory subsets generally showed smaller estimated richness than naive subsets did. Non-shared clonotypes had lower generation probabilities than those shared by all four donors.

CDR3 size: 15 residues. Germline V gene sequence: CDR1 SNHLY, CDR2 FYNNEI. V gave up 8 bases and J gave up 3 bases; unmatched junction bases: 10. Deep level was the assay's run setting. Assay: immunoSEQ multiplex PCR; the TCRdb copy retains only in-frame clones and omits some. The data show about 110,000 clones, 55% to 70% seen once. The chain carries TRBV2 and TRBJ1-2; 9 positions match TRBD1. The sequenced sample consisted of memory CD8+ T cells sorted from blood. Specified subset: CD45RO+ cells pooled with CCR7-negative TemRA cells. The sequence was collected from a woman in her thirties in good health. CDR3 DNA sequence: TGTGCCAGCGATACGGGGGACAGGGCTTACTATGGCTACACCTTC. Translation gives CASDTGDRAYYGYTF.